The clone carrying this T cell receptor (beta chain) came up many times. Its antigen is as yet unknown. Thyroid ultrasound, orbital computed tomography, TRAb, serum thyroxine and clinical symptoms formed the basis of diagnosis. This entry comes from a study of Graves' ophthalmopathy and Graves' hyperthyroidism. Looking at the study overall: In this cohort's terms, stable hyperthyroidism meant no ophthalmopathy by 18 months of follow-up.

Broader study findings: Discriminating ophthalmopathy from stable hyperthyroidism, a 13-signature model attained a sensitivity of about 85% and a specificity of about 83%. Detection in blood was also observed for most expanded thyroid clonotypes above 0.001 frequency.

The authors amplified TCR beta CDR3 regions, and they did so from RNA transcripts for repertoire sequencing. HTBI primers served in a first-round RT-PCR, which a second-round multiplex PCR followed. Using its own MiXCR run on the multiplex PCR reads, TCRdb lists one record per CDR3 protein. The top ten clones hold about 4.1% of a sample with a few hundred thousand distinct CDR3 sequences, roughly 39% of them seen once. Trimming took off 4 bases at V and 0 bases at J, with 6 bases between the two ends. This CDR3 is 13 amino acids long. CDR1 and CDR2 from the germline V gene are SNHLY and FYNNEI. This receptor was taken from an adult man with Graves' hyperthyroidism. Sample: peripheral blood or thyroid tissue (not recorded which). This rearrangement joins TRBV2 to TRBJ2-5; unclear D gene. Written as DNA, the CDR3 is TGTGCCAGCAGTGCTACAGACCAAGAGACCCAGTACTTC. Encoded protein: CASSATDQETQYF.